This paragraph reports one T cell receptor (beta chain). Its antigen is not identified. This entry belongs to a study of long-term antiretroviral therapy in people with HIV. General study results and limits: Older ART regimens were possibly in use when the blood was collected between about 2004 and 2018.

At the survey level, the v3.0 immunoSEQ assay was run. TCRdb's copy holds only in-frame clones and misses some; the assay was immunoSEQ multiplex PCR. The sample has about 24,000 clones; 81% are singletons. Germline trimming cut 0 bases from V and 4 bases from J; bases unmatched to any gene: 9. This CDR3 has 18 amino acids. The V gene's germline CDR1 is KGHSH and CDR2 LQKENI. The chain uses TRBV18 and TRBJ1-2; 12 bases agree with TRBD1. The source of this sequence is a young woman with HIV. The material was unsorted PBMCs, obtained at the start of antiretroviral therapy, before treatment. As DNA, the CDR3 is TGTGCCAGCTCACCACCGTCCCGCGGGACAGGGGGCGGCTATGGCTACACCTTC. Its protein product is CASSPPSRGTGGGYGYTF. The full variable domain, rest sourced from reference TRBV18 and TRBJ1-2, is NAGVMQNPRHLVRRRGQEARLRCSPMKGHSHVYWYRQLPEEGLKFMVYLQKENIIDESGMPKERFSAEFPKEGPSILRIQQVVRGDSAAYFCASSPPSRGTGGGYGYTFGSGTRLTVV.